This T cell receptor beta chain appears in the sequencing data of a study of post-analysis software for immune sequencing data. The study's findings and limits: Significantly lower normalized Chao1 diversity was seen in multiple sclerosis patients than in controls. The five TRBV segments detected at higher frequency in patients than in controls included TRBV5-6, TRBV5-1 and TRBV20-1.

CDR3 length equals 11 residues. CDR1 and CDR2 (germline): SGDLS, YYNGEE. The V and J ends lost 4 bases and 10 bases respectively, with 9 bases between them. Of note for this clonotype: Antigen: not known.

Unique molecular identifiers featured in each of the TCR beta cDNA libraries. T cells numbering roughly 1 to 10 million yielded roughly 0.5 million cDNA molecules. TCRdb reprocessed the PCR reads via MiXCR and lists one record per CDR3 protein. The table lists some 160,000 distinct CDR3 sequences, 35% to 40% of them singletons, with roughly 28% in the top ten. The chain links TRBV9 to TRBJ2-1; a weak D match, TRBD2 (5 bases). The clonotype comes from a girl between 5 and 17 years old with multiple sclerosis. This material consisted of blood, taken after autologous hematopoietic stem cell transplantation. The chain's CDR3 is CASSSEREQFF. The CDR3 coding sequence is TGTGCCAGCAGCTCGGAGCGGGAGCAGTTCTTC. The full variable domain, its missing parts supplied by reference TRBV9 and TRBJ2-1, is DSGVTQTPKHLITATGQRVTLRCSPRSGDLSVYWYQQSLDQGLQFLIQYYNGEERAKGNILERFSAQQFPDLHSELNLSSLELGDSALYFCASSSEREQFFGPGTRLTVL.